A selection of T cell receptor beta chains follows, all from one sample in a study of OX40 agonist ivuxolimab in advanced cancers. Libraries were prepared by immunoSEQ multiplex PCR; TCRdb keeps only in-frame clonotypes and omits some of them. The sample yields more than 80,000 clones, 90% to 95% seen once. This material consisted of CD4+ or CD8+ T cells sorted from blood, taken in a trial of the OX40 agonist ivuxolimab. These receptor sequences come from an adult with an advanced solid tumor such as melanoma, head and neck, liver or kidney cancer. The CDR3 runs from the conserved cysteine through the conserved F or W. The D gene is left open where the match is weak. Size values are once, few and many counts, or a class for expanded clones, and some rows have none.

TRBJ2-7,TRBV23-1,NA,NA,TGCGCCAGCAGTCAACCGGGCATGAAGGCTCCCCACTACTACGAGCAGTACTTC,CASSQPGMKAPHYYEQYF
TRBJ2-3,TRBV6-1,TRBD1,NA,TGTGCCAGCAGTGAAATCATATCAGGACAGGGCTATAAGCGGACAGATACGCAGTATTTT,CASSEIISGQGYKRTDTQYF
TRBJ2-2,TRBV11-2,TRBD2,NA,TGTGCCAGCAGCCCAACCTCTAGCGGGAGGAACACCGGGGAGCTGTTTTTT,CASSPTSSGRNTGELFF
TRBJ2-7,TRBV6-5,TRBD2,NA,TGTGCCAGCAGTCCAAGCGGGAGGGCCGACGAGCAGTACTTC,CASSPSGRADEQYF
TRBJ1-1,TRBV13,TRBD1,NA,TGTGCCAGCAGCTCCGAGGGGGCATGGTACACTGAAGCTTTCTTT,CASSSEGAWYTEAFF
TRBJ2-6,TRBV5-1,NA,NA,TGCGCCAGCAGCGGCGGAAACTCAGGGTCAGGGGCCAACGTCCTGACTTTC,CASSGGNSGSGANVLTF
TRBJ1-1,TRBV27,NA,few,TGTGCCAGCAGTCGAGGCAGTCAGAACACTGAAGCTTTCTTT,CASSRGSQNTEAFF
TRBJ2-7,TRBV7-9,NA,once,TGTGCCAGCAGCTTAGCCCGGAACGAGCAGTACTTC,CASSLARNEQYF
TRBJ1-1,TRBV27,TRBD1,NA,TGTGCCAGCAGTCGGAGGGGGCAGGGTGAAGCTTTCTTT,CASSRRGQGEAFF
TRBJ2-1,TRBV7-8,TRBD2,once,TGTGCCAGCAGACTAGCGGATAGAAATGAGCAGTTCTTC,CASRLADRNEQFF
TRBJ2-2,TRBV4-3,NA,NA,TGCGCCAGCAGCTCAGGGGTTTACACCGGGGAGCTGTTTTTT,CASSSGVYTGELFF
TRBJ2-3,TRBV7-2,TRBD2,NA,TGTGCCAGCAGCTTAGGACCCAGACTAGCGGGGGCGACAGATACGCAGTATTTT,CASSLGPRLAGATDTQYF
TRBJ2-5,TRBV19,NA,NA,TGTGCCAGTAGTAAACGCCCCATGGGGGTAGGAGAGACCCAGTACTTC,CASSKRPMGVGETQYF
TRBJ2-7,TRBV5-1,TRBD2,NA,TGCGCCAGCAGCCCCCGGGAGCGGGGCATGGACGAGCAGTACTTC,CASSPRERGMDEQYF
TRBJ2-3,TRBV19,NA,once,TGTGCCAGTAGTATAGATGACGGGAGCGCAGATACGCAGTATTTT,CASSIDDGSADTQYF
TRBJ2-7,TRBV27,NA,NA,TGTGCCAGCAGTATTGGAGGCGAGCAGTACTTC,CASSIGGEQYF
TRBJ1-1,TRBV9,NA,NA,TGTGCCAGCAGCCTTGGTGGCGGCACTGAAGCTTTCTTT,CASSLGGGTEAFF
TRBJ1-2,TRBV27,NA,NA,TGTGCCAGCAGCCCGATGGGGGTACTCCTTGGCTACACCTTC,CASSPMGVLLGYTF
TRBJ2-7,TRBV5-1,NA,NA,TGCGCCAGCAGCTTCAGATGGGATCGCGAGCAGTACTTC,CASSFRWDREQYF
TRBJ2-1,TRBV5-1,TRBD1,NA,TGCGCCAGCAGCCTTGCAGGGGGCAATTCCAATGAGCAGTTCTTC,CASSLAGGNSNEQFF
TRBJ1-6,TRBV9,TRBD1,once,TGTGCCAGCAGCGGGACGGGACAGGGGACACCCCTCCACTTT,CASSGTGQGTPLHF
TRBJ2-1,TRBV7-3,NA,NA,TGTGCCAGCAGCTTAATCGGCGGTTTCTACAATGAGCAGTTCTTC,CASSLIGGFYNEQFF
TRBJ1-1,TRBV7-9,TRBD1,NA,TGTGCCAGCAGCGGACAGGAAGTGAACACTGAAGCTTTCTTT,CASSGQEVNTEAFF
TRBJ1-6,TRBV30,TRBD1,NA,TGTGCCTGGAGTGTACGCCCCCGGACAGGTAATTCACCCCTCCACTTT,CAWSVRPRTGNSPLHF
TRBJ1-1,TRBV25-1,TRBD1,NA,TGTGCCAGCGAAAAAACAGGGGCTGAAGCTTTCTTT,CASEKTGAEAFF
TRBJ2-1,TRBV29-1,TRBD2,NA,TGCAGCGTGGACGGGACTAGCGGGAGACGCTCCTACAATGAGCAGTTCTTC,CSVDGTSGRRSYNEQFF
TRBJ2-3,TRBV7-9,NA,NA,TGTGCCAGCAGCTTAGAGGGACGGTCCACAGATACGCAGTATTTT,CASSLEGRSTDTQYF
TRBJ1-6,TRBV28,NA,few,TGTGCCAGCAGTTTCCCGGTGAGCTCCTATAATTCACCCCTCCACTTT,CASSFPVSSYNSPLHF